The T cell receptor (beta chain) under discussion was sequenced for a study of T cells expressing NK-cell markers. Study-level results: These same clonotypes (in a handful of donors) also led the CD3+CD56-NKG2C+ fraction. Roughly 1.0-8% of CD8+ T cells in about 6 donors belonged to dominant NKG2C+ clonotypes.

TCRdb reprocessed the 5' RACE reads and keeps a single row for each CDR3 protein, giving no DNA. This table holds about 180,000 distinct CDR3 sequences. About this clonotype: Its target is not known.

Germline V CDR1 and CDR2: LNHDA, SQIVND (reference sequence). This CDR3 has 13 residues. The sequenced material came from blood T cells: a sorted CD56 or NKG2C T cell subset, CD4+ or CD8+ T cells, or bulk PBMC T cells (not recorded which). This receptor was identified in a man between 18 and 69 years old in good health. The chain couples TRBV19 to TRBJ2-7; the D gene TCRdb calls, TRBD1, cannot be checked with no DNA. The CDR3 sequence is CASSPGGFYEQYF.